This TCR beta chain was captured by sequencing in a study of T cell responses to AZD1222 COVID-19 vaccine (dated by TCRdb to the early 2020s). Study-level background: A total of 233 trial participants underwent TCR sequencing, of whom 207 had received two doses of AZD1222 and roughly 26 had received two doses of the MenACWY control vaccine. Trial participants were enrolled by age into 18-55, 56-69 and 70-plus year subgroups, with around 140, 26 and 57 TCR-sequenced participants respectively. Results the study describes overall, beyond this receptor: Because no samples from the day 14 peak response were available, repertoires could be characterized only after the peak T cell response. A significant rise in spike-specific TCR breadth and depth was observed after two AZD1222 doses relative to day 0 and relative to MenACWY recipients. The whole spike protein was spanned by vaccine-associated CD4 TCRs, and dominant responses were seen in regions 160-218 and 743-854. Participants were mostly white British and included more females than males, and it was suggested by the authors that clonal diversity may have been underestimated. Reportedly, close to half of the unique spike-specific TCRs recognized epitopes lying outside the regions that are mutated in the B.1.351 and B.1.1.7 variants. Conclusions about previously exposed vaccinees are limited because only a handful of AZD1222 recipients were SARS-CoV-2 seropositive at baseline. In the small 56-69-year group, the increase in depth fell short of significance, most likely because of low power.

From its cysteine to its phenylalanine, the CDR3 spans 14 amino acids. This entry keeps only the CDR3 DNA: 42 bases, framed from base 1. V ends up 2 bases short and J 10 bases short, with an unmatched junction base count of 7. CDR1 LGHDT and CDR2 YNNKEL were looked up in the germline V gene (reference sequence). The CDR3 regions of human TCRbeta chains were subjected to immunosequencing. In the authors' own workflow: Repertoire TCRs were matched against a reference library of SARS-CoV-2-specific TCRs generated with the MIRA antigen-specificity platform. Breadth was defined as the fraction of unique TCRs that were SARS-CoV-2-associated. Depth was defined as the fraction of total T cells that were SARS-CoV-2-associated. Using the MIRA data, every spike-specific TCR was mapped to the spike region that the TCR reacted to and assigned to either a CD4 or a CD8 class. Log10-transformed breadth and depth values were compared by one-way ANOVA with Sidak's multiple comparisons tests. TCRdb carries this immuneACCESS record with in-frame sequences only. Its versions omit some clonotypes, under half of them owing to an unresolved V gene in the studies checked, with the rest unexplained. Clonal size and the V and J genes are those of that table, whereas D and trimming came from the DNA. A total of approximately 110,000 clones appear in this sample, 85% of them only once. Clones ranked in the top ten supply about 4.3% of the sample.

The time point label, as the study defines it: about 28 days (+/-7) after the second vaccine dose. Because spike-specific TCR depth and breadth did not differ between the two schedules, AZD1222 recipients who got a second dose at roughly 4 weeks were pooled with those who got a second dose at roughly 12 weeks. The vaccinee samples were drawn from two UK trials, COV001 and COV002, one of which was a single-blind randomized controlled phase 2/3 trial testing AZD1222 (ChAdOx1 nCoV-19) in healthy adults. Trial participant PBMC samples were collected at day 0 and day 28 after the second dose for TCRbeta chain sequencing. Only one count was recorded for this clone. The clone's antigen remains unknown. No base-level quality is on record; no much larger clone is a single base apart.

The V gene is TRBV3-1 (or the pseudogene TRBV3-2) and the J gene is TRBJ1-3; 8 bases in the middle match TRBD1. The receptor comes from an adult who received the AZD1222 COVID-19 vaccine. The sample consisted of peripheral blood, taken 28 days after the second AZD1222 dose. The CDR3 protein sequence reads: CASSQRQGIWTIYF. In nucleotide form, the sequence is TGTGCCAGCAGCCAAAGACAGGGGATATGGACCATATATTTT.